Detailed here is one T cell receptor beta chain. The target antigen is unknown. This is likely a read error, given that the CDR3 carries no conserved phenylalanine or tryptophan at its end. The data were taken from a study of T cell repertoires in cytomegalovirus infection. Whole-study results and caveats: What dominated the ex vivo response were HLA-C-restricted CMV-specific TCR beta clonotypes.

V gave up 2 bases and J gave up 4 bases, with 12 bases separating them. Germline CDR1 reads SEHNR; CDR2 reads FQNEAQ (reference sequence). The length of the CDR3 is 15 residues. Via MiXCR, TCRdb re-called the reads, giving one row per CDR3 protein. The repertoire holds approximately 1,000,000 distinct CDR3 sequences, with about 33% as singletons. V is TRBV7-9 and J is TRBJ1-5; a weak D match, TRBD1 (6 bases). The receptor comes from a human donor in good health (CMV status not recorded). Some clones in this sample may be carry-over from other donors' samples. This sample comprised cultured CD8+ T cells from PBMCs, obtained from culture after CMV antigen stimulation. The CDR3 loop reads CASSLPGVANQPQHY. CDR3 coding DNA: TGTGCCAGCAGCTTACCAGGGGTGGCAAATCAGCCCCAGCATTAT.